The clone carrying this T cell receptor (beta chain) was observed a few times. No antigen is known for it. The source of the sample is a study of cytomegalovirus exposure and HLA in healthy donors. Study overall: Clustering assigned 81% of the approximately 370 genotyped donors to the Caucasian-associated ancestry cluster.

The CDR3 loop spans 17 amino acids. Trimming stripped 0 bases from V and 0 bases from J, with 14 bases between. Per germline, CDR1 SGHKS and CDR2 YYEKEE (reference sequence). The PCR contained 60 Vbeta and 13 Jbeta primers. Sequencing was performed with immunoSEQ multiplex PCR; in TCRdb, only in-frame clones are kept and a portion is missing. The sample has about 180,000 clones; more than 60% are singletons. Findings and limits, study-wide: In vitro experiments confirmed that a few CMV-associated chains were specific for CMV antigens. Among immune exposure information, only CMV serostatus was available. In the analysis, some V segments, TRBV6-2 and TRBV6-3 included, were excluded as indistinguishable.

This TCR derives from a man between 18 and 29 years old in good health and CMV-seronegative. The chain links TRBV5-5 to TRBJ2-3; TRBD2 might be the D (6 bases). Sequences were obtained from PBMCs. CDR3 bases: TGTGCCAGCAGCTTGGGCTACGGGGGACCAAGCACAGATACGCAGTATTTT. Translation: CASSLGYGGPSTDTQYF.